The clone carrying this T cell receptor beta chain was counted between two and nine times. What it recognizes is unknown. PCR primers comprised 60 Vbeta and 13 Jbeta primers. Profiled with immunoSEQ multiplex PCR; TCRdb holds only in-frame clones, not every one. This sample has about 140,000 clones; around 78% occur once, and the top ten carry less than 3%. This record belongs to a study of cytomegalovirus exposure and HLA in healthy donors. The study's findings and limits: Roughly uniform sequencing depth across donors was assumed, possibly incorrectly. Associated with cytomegalovirus, according to the listing, were 170 or so TCR beta chains. For most subjects, TCR beta sequences were reported to predict HLA-A and HLA-B alleles with accuracy. Later on, an analysis found that several of the most significant clusters appeared to be linked to common viral pathogens, which included parvovirus B19.

Deletions cut 1 base from V and 3 bases from J, with 16 bases between. In germline, CDR1 is MGHRA, CDR2 YSYEKL. The CDR3 loop spans 17 amino acids. The chain couples TRBV4-1 to TRBJ1-5, with D tentatively TRBD1 (6 bases). The source is a male donor in good health and CMV-seronegative. The sample comprised PBMCs. The CDR3: CASSQGHGQSPNQPQHF. The CDR3 bases are TGCGCCAGCAGCCAAGGCCACGGACAGTCCCCCAATCAGCCCCAGCATTTT.